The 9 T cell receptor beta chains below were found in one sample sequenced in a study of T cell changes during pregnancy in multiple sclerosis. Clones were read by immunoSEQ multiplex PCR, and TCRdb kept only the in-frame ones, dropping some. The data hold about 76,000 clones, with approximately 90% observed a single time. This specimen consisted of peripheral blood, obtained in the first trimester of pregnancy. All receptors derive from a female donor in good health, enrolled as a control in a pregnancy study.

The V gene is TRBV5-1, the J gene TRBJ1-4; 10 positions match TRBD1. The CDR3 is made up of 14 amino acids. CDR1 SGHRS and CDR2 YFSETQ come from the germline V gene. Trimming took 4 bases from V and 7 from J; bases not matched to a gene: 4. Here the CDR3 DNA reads TGCGCCAGCAGCATCGGGACAGGGGTTGAAAAACTGTTTTTT. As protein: CASSIGTGVEKLFF.

Here the CDR3 DNA reads TGTGCCAGCAGCCGAACAGGGAATCAGCCCCAGCATTTT. It translates to CASSRTGNQPQHF. The chain uses TRBV7-2 and TRBJ1-5; D may be TRBD1 (6 bases). Germline V lookup: CDR1 SGHTA, CDR2 FQGNSA. The CDR3 is 13 residues long. The germline V and J ends were trimmed by 5 bases and 4 bases, with 9 bases remaining between them.

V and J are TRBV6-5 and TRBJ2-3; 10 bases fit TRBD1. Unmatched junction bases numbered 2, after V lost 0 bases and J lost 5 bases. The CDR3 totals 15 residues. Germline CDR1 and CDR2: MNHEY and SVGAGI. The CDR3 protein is CASSYSGQGVDTQYF. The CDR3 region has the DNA TGTGCCAGCAGTTACTCCGGACAGGGGGTAGATACGCAGTATTTT.

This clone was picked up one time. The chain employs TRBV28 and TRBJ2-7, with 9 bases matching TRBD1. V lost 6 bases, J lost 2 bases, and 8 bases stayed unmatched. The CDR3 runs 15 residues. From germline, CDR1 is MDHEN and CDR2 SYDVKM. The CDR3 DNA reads TGTGCCAGCAGGCGATCCGGGACAGGGACCTACGAGCAGTACTTC. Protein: CASRRSGTGTYEQYF.

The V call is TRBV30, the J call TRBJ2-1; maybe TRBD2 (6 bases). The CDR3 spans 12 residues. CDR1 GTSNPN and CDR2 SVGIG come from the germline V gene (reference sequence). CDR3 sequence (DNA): TGTGCGATGGAGGGTAGCGGCAATGAGCAGTTCTTC. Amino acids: CAMEGSGNEQFF.

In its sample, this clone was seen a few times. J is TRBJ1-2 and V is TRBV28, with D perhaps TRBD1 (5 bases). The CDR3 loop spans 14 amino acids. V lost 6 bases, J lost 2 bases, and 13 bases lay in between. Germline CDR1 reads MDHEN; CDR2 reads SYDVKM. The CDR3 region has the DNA TGTGCCAGCAGGTTAGACCGGACAAACTATGGCTACACCTTC. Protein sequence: CASRLDRTNYGYTF.

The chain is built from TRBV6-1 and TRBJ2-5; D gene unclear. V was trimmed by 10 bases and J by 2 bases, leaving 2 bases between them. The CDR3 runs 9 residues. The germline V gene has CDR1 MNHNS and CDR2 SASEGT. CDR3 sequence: CATQETQYF. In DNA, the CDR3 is TGTGCCACGCAAGAGACCCAGTACTTC.

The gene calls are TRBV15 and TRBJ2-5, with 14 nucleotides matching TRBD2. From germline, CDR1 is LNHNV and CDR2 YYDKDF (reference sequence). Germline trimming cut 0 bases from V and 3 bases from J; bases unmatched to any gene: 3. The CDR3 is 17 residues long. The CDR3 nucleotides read TGTGCCACCAGCAGAGATCTGGGACTAGCGGGAGAAGAGACCCAGTACTTC. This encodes CATSRDLGLAGEETQYF.

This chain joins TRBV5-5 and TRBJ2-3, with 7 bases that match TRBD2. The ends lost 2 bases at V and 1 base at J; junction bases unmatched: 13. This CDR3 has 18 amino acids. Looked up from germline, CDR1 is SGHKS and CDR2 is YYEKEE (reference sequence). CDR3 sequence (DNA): TGTGCCAGCAGCTTAGGGGTGGTGGGCGGGAGCCGCACAGATACGCAGTATTTT. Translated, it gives CASSLGVVGGSRTDTQYF.